A selection of T cell receptor beta chains follows, all from one sample in a study of radiotherapy plus CTLA-4 blockade in lung cancer. Assay: immunoSEQ multiplex PCR; the TCRdb copy retains only in-frame clones and omits some. The sample records tens of thousands of clones, roughly 86% being singletons. Sequencing was performed on peripheral blood, taken from a patient treated with radiotherapy plus ipilimumab. Every receptor here comes from a human donor with non-small cell lung cancer that progressed on radiotherapy plus ipilimumab. Each CDR3 is given with its conserved first and last residue. The D gene is left open where the match is weak. Where a row states a size, it is once, few, many or the class of an expanded clone; other rows omit it.

>many|TRBJ1-3|TRBV7-8|TRBD1
TGTGCCAGCACTCCGGACAGGGCTGGAAACACCATATATTTT
CASTPDRAGNTIYF
>-|TRBJ2-1|TRBV11-1|TRBD2
TGTGCCAGCAGCTTAGTGGGGGGGATTTACAATGAGCAGTTCTTC
CASSLVGGIYNEQFF
>-|TRBJ1-5|TRBV6-1|-
TGTGCCAGCAGTGAAGGTTGGCAGATTAGCAATCAGCCCCAGCATTTT
CASSEGWQISNQPQHF
>-|TRBJ1-2|TRBV10-3|-
TGTGCCATCAGCAAAAATTTGGAAGGAGGCTACACCTTC
CAISKNLEGGYTF
>-|TRBJ2-1|TRBV12-5|-
TGTGCTAGTGGTTATATCGGGAGTCAGATATACAATGAGCAGTTCTTC
CASGYIGSQIYNEQFF
>-|TRBJ2-4|TRBV5-4|-
TGTGCCAGCAGCGTCTCGACAGGGAGGAACATTCAGTACTTC
CASSVSTGRNIQYF
>-|TRBJ1-4|TRBV7-9|-
TGTGCCAGCACCACTCAGGGGAAGGATGAAAAACTGTTTTTT
CASTTQGKDEKLFF
>-|TRBJ1-2|TRBV11-2|-
TGTGCCAGCCCCTCTTCCTTAGGGGGCTACACCTTC
CASPSSLGGYTF
>-|TRBJ2-3|TRBV7-9|TRBD2
TGTGCCAGCAGCTTAGCCGGCGGGGGAGATACGCAGTATTTT
CASSLAGGGDTQYF
>-|TRBJ1-1|TRBV5-5|-
TGTGCCAGCAGCAACTACAGGGTCACTGAAGCTTTCTTT
CASSNYRVTEAFF
>-|TRBJ2-2|TRBV2|-
TGTGCCAGCAGTACCGGGGAGGGGGGGCCCGGGGAGCTGTTTTTT
CASSTGEGGPGELFF
>-|TRBJ2-5|TRBV10-3|-
TGTGCCATCAGTGGGACGGAGGAGGGGACCCAGTACTTC
CAISGTEEGTQYF
>few|TRBJ2-7|TRBV5-3|-
TGTGCCAGAAGCTTGCCGGACTATCACTATGATTCCTACGAGCAGTACTTC
CARSLPDYHYDSYEQYF
>-|TRBJ1-1|TRBV5-4|-
TGTGCCAGCAGCGGGGGCGAGGGCCGCAACACTGAAGCTTTCTTT
CASSGGEGRNTEAFF
>-|TRBJ1-5|TRBV27|-
TGTGCCAGCAGTTTCTCACAGGGTGGCAATCAGCCCCAGCATTTT
CASSFSQGGNQPQHF
>-|TRBJ1-1|TRBV30|-
TGTGCCAAAATAGGTGGTGTGAACACTGAAGCTTTCTTT
CAKIGGVNTEAFF
>-|TRBJ1-4|TRBV5-4|-
TGTGCCAGCAGCTCCAGCGCCGCAACTAATGAAAAACTGTTTTTT
CASSSSAATNEKLFF
>-|TRBJ2-3|TRBV7-3|-
TGTGCCAGCAGACGGGACAGCACAGATACGCAGTATTTT
CASRRDSTDTQYF
>once|TRBJ2-7|TRBV6-1|-
TGTGCCAGCCGAGCAGAGGCCTACGAGCAGTACTTC
CASRAEAYEQYF
>-|TRBJ2-4|TRBV14|TRBD1
TGTGCCAGCAGCCCTCAGGGGGCCCACCTAAACTTC
CASSPQGAHLNF
>-|TRBJ1-1|TRBV19|TRBD1
TGTGCCAGTAGTATTATGGACAGGGGCTCGAGGGACACTGAAGCTTTCTTT
CASSIMDRGSRDTEAFF
>-|TRBJ1-2|TRBV2|-
TGTGCCGGCGGAGGGGACATTGGAAGCTATGGCTACACCTTC
CAGGGDIGSYGYTF
>-|TRBJ2-1|TRBV5-6|-
TGTGCCAGCAGCTTATTAGCTCCCGACAATGAGCAGTTCTTC
CASSLLAPDNEQFF